The entry below describes one TCR beta chain. Its antigen remains unknown. The sample originates from a study of shared clonotypes between healthy human individuals. Overall study findings and caveats: It was the few donors that limited the genetic and exposure-history diversity represented. In a few donors, 4.5% to 5.5% of naive CD4 clonotypes appeared in common.

Only in-frame clones appear in the TCRdb table, and some are missing; sequencing was by immunoSEQ multiplex PCR. The sample consists of approximately 2,300,000 clones, around 93% of them appearing once. Germline V lookup: CDR1 SGHTA, CDR2 FQGNSA. This CDR3 comprises 15 residues. Losses at the gene ends were 5 bases for V and 2 bases for J; bases not matched to a gene: 9. The TCR originated in a young man in good health. Some clones in this sample may be carry-over from other donors' samples. The rearrangement links TRBV7-2 to TRBJ2-7; 7 positions match TRBD2. The sample comprised naive CD4+ T cells from PBMCs. Regarding subset: CD45RA+ positively selected. The CDR3 bases are TGTGCCAGCAGCGGGGGGGGAGGCGTGCCCTACGAGCAGTACTTC. Residues: CASSGGGGVPYEQYF.